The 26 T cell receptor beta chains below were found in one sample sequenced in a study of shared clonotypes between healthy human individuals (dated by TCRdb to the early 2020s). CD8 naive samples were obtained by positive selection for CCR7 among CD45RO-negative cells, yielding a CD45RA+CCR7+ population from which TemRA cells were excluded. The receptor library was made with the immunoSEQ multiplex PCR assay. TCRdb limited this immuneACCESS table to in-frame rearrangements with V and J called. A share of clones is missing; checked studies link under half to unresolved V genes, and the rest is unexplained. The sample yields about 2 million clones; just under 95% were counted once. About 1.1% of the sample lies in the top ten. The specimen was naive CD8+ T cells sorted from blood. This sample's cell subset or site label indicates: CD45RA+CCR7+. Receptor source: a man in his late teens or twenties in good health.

The CDR3 reads CSVGREAYEQYF. The CDR3 DNA is TGCAGCGTCGGACGGGAAGCCTACGAGCAGTACTTC. The chain carries TRBV29-1 and TRBJ2-7, with D perhaps TRBD2 (5 bases). CDR1 and CDR2 from the germline V gene are SQVTM and ANQGSEA. The CDR3 spans 12 residues. V lost 6 bases and J 2 bases, leaving 11 bases between the germline ends.

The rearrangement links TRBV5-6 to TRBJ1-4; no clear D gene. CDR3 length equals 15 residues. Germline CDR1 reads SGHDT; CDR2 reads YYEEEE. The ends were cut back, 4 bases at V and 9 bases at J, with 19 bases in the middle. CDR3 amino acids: CASSSGAREGKKLFF. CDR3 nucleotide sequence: TGTGCCAGCAGCAGTGGCGCCCGGGAGGGTAAAAAACTGTTTTTT.

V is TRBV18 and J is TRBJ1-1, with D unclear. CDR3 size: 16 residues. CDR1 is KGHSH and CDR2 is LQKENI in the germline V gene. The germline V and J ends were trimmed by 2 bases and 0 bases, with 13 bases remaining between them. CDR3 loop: CASSPTLQFMNTEAFF. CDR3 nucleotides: TGTGCCAGCTCACCAACCCTACAGTTCATGAACACTGAAGCTTTCTTT.

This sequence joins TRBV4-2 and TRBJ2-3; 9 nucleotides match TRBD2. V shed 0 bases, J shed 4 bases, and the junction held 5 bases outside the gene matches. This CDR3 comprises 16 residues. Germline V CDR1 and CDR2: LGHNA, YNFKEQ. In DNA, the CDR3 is TGTGCCAGCAGCCAAGAATCCGCGGGAGGGGCAGATACGCAGTATTTT. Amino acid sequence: CASSQESAGGADTQYF.

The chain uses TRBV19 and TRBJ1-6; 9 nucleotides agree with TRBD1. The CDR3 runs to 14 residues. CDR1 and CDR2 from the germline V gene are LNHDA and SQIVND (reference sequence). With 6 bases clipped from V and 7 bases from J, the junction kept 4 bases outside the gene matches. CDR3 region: CASSSTGGNSPLHF. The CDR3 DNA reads TGTGCCAGTAGCTCGACAGGGGGAAATTCACCCCTCCACTTT.

Written as DNA, the CDR3 is TGTGCCAGCAGGGGTAGGCAGGGGTCCTACAATGAGCAGTTCTTC. Translated: CASRGRQGSYNEQFF. The chain has TRBV27 and TRBJ2-1, with D tentatively TRBD1 (6 bases). This CDR3 has 15 amino acids. CDR1 and CDR2 (germline): MNHEY, SMNVEV (reference sequence). V lost 6 bases and J 1 base, leaving 13 bases between the germline ends.

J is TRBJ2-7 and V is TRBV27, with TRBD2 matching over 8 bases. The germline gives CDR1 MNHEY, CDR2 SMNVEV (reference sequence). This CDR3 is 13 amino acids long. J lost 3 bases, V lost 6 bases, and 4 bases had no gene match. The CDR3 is CASRGLGRYEQYF. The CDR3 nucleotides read TGTGCCAGCAGGGGACTAGGTCGCTACGAGCAGTACTTC.

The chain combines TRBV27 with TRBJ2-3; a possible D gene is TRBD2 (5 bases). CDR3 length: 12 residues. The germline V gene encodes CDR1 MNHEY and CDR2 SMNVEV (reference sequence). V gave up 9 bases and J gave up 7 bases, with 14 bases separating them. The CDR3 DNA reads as TGTGCCAGTGGACTCTCCCTAAATACGCAGTATTTT. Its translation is CASGLSLNTQYF.

The CDR3 spells CASSSRGGTNAVNQPQHF. The DNA of the CDR3 is TGTGCCAGCAGCTCTAGGGGGGGGACGAATGCAGTCAATCAGCCCCAGCATTTT. The chain links TRBV7-8 to TRBJ1-5; a possible D gene is TRBD1 (6 bases). Germline CDR1 reads SGHVS; CDR2 reads FQNEAQ. This CDR3 is 18 amino acids long. Deletions cut 4 bases from V and 3 bases from J, with 22 bases between.

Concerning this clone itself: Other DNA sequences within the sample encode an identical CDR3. CDR3 nucleotides: TGTGCCAGTAGTATAAGCGACGGCTACGAGCAGTACTTC. This encodes CASSISDGYEQYF. V usage is TRBV19 and J usage is TRBJ2-7; D gene uncertain. Looked up from germline, CDR1 is LNHDA and CDR2 is SQIVND (reference sequence). Trimming pared 2 bases from V and 3 bases from J, leaving 8 bases between. CDR3 length: 13 residues.

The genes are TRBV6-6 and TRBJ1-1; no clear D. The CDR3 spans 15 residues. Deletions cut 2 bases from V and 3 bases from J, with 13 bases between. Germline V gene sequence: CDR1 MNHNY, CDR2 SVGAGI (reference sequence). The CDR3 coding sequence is TGTGCCAGCAGTTACACGGCTCTGGGAGACACTGAAGCTTTCTTT. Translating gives CASSYTALGDTEAFF.

The CDR3 sequence: CASSRTGGVTEAFF. Here the CDR3 DNA reads TGTGCCAGCAGCCGGACAGGGGGCGTCACTGAAGCTTTCTTT. This sequence joins TRBV2 and TRBJ1-1; 11 bases match TRBD1. Germline CDR1 SNHLY, CDR2 FYNNEI. This CDR3 has 14 residues. V was clipped by 6 bases and J by 4 bases; unmatched bases: 4. Based on the CDR3 plus reference TRBV2 and TRBJ1-1, the full variable domain is EPEVTQTPSHQVTQMGQEVILRCVPISNHLYFYWYRQILGQKVEFLVSFYNNEISEKSEIFDDQFSVERPDGSNFTLKIRSTKLEDSAMYFCASSRTGGVTEAFFGQGTRLTVV.

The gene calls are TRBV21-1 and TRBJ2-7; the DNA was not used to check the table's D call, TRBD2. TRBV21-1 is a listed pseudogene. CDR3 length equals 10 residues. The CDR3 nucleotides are TGTGCCAGTGGGGGGTACGAGCAGTACTTC. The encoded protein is CASGGYEQYF.

The CDR3 here is CASSSIAGVLAGELFF. DNA for the CDR3: TGTGCCAGCAGTTCTATAGCGGGAGTATTAGCCGGGGAGCTGTTTTTT. J is TRBJ2-2 and V is TRBV7-2; 9 positions agree with TRBD2. Germline loops: CDR1 SGHTA, CDR2 FQGNSA. The CDR3 has 16 residues. Trimming at V came to 6 bases and at J to 6 bases, leaving 11 bases not matched to a gene.

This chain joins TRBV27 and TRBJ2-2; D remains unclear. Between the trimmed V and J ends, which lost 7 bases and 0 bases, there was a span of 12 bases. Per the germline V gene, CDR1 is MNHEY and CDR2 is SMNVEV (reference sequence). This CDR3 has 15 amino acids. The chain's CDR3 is CASNPAPSNTGELFF. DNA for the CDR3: TGTGCCAGCAATCCCGCACCCTCGAACACCGGGGAGCTGTTTTTT.

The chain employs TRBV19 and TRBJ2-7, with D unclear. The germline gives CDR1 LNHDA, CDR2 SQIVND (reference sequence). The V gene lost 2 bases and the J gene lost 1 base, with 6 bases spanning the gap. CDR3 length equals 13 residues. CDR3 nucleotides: TGTGCCAGTAGTATAACACATTCCTACGAGCAGTACTTC. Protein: CASSITHSYEQYF. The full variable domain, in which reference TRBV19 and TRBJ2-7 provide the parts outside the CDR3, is DGGITQSPKYLFRKEGQNVTLSCEQNLNHDAMYWYRQDPGQGLRLIYYSQIVNDFQKGDIAEGYSVSREKKESFPLTVTSAQKNPTAFYLCASSITHSYEQYFGPGTRLTVT.

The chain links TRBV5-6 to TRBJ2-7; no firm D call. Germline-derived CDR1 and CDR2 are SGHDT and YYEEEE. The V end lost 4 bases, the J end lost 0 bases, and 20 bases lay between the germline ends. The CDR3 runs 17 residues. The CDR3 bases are TGTGCCAGCAGCAAGAATCCCTCGGACGGAAGCTCCTACGAGCAGTACTTC. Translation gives CASSKNPSDGSSYEQYF.

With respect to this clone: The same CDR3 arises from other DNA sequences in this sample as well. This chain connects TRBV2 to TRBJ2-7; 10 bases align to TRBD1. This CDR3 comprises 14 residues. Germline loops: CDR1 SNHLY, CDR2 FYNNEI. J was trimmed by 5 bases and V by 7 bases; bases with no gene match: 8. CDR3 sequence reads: CASNPGQGFHEQYF. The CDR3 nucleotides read TGTGCCAGCAATCCGGGACAGGGGTTTCACGAGCAGTACTTC.

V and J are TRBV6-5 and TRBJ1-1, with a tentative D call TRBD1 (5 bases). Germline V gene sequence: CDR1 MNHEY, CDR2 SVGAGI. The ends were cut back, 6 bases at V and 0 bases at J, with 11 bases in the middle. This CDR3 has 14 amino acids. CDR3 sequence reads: CASSLGEMNTEAFF. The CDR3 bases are TGTGCCAGCAGCCTAGGGGAAATGAACACTGAAGCTTTCTTT.

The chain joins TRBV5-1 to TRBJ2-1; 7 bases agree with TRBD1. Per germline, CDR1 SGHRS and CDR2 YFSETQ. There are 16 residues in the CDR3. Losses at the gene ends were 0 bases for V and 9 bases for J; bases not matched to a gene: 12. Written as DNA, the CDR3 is TGCGCCAGCAGCTTGGCTACCATAACAGGGGTCGCTGAGCAGTTCTTC. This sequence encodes CASSLATITGVAEQFF.

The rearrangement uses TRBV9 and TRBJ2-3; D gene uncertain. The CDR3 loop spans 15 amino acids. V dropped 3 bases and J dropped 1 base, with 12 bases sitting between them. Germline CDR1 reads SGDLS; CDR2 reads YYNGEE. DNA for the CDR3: TGTGCCAGCAGCGAAGGCCATATCGGCACAGATACGCAGTATTTT. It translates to CASSEGHIGTDTQYF.

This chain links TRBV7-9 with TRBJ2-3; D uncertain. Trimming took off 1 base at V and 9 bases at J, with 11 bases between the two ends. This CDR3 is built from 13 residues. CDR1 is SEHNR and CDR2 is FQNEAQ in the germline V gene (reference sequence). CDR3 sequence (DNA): TGTGCCAGCAGCTTAGAGCTGGTTGAGACGCAGTATTTT. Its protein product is CASSLELVETQYF. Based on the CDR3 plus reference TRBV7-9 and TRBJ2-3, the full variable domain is DTGVSQNPRHKITKRGQNVTFRCDPISEHNRLYWYRQTLGQGPEFLTYFQNEAQLEKSRLLSDRFSAERPKGSFSTLEIQRTEQGDSAMYLCASSLELVETQYFGPGTRLTVL.

CDR3 loop: CASSLWLGTSGTDFQEDTQYF. The CDR3 coding sequence is TGCGCCAGCAGCTTGTGGCTCGGGACTAGCGGGACCGACTTTCAGGAAGATACGCAGTATTTT. The chain has TRBV5-1 and TRBJ2-3; 13 bases agree with TRBD2. CDR3 length: 21 amino acids. The germline V gene encodes CDR1 SGHRS and CDR2 YFSETQ. Losses at the gene ends were 1 base for V and 5 bases for J; bases not matched to a gene: 19.

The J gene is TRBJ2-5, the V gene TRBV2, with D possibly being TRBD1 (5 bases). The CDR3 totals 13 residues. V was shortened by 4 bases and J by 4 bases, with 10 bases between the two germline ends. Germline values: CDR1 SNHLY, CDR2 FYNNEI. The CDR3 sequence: CASSVGRVETQYF. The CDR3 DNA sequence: TGTGCCAGCAGTGTGGGCAGGGTAGAGACCCAGTACTTC.

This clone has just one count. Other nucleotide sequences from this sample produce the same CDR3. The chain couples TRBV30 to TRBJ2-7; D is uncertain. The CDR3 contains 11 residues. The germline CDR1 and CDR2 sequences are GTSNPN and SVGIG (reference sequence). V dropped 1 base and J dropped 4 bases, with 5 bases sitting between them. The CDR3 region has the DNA TGTGCCTGGAGTGACAGTTACGAGCAGTACTTC. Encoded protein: CAWSDSYEQYF. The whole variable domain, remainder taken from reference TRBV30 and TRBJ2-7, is SQTIHQWPATLVQPVGSPLSLECTVEGTSNPNLYWYRQAAGRGLQLLFYSVGIGQISSEVPQNLSASRPQDRQFILSSKKLLLSDSGFYLCAWSDSYEQYFGPGTRLTVT.

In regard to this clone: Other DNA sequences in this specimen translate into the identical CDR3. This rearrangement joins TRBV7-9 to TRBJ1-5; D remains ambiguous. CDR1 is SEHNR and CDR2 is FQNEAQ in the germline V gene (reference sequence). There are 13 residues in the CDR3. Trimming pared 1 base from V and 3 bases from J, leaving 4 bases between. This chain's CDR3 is CASSLGPNQPQHF. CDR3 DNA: TGTGCCAGCAGCTTAGGACCCAATCAGCCCCAGCATTTT.